Described below is a single TCR beta chain sequence and its context. V lost 2 bases to trimming and J lost 8 bases; unmatched junction nucleotides: 4. The CDR3 runs to 15 residues. Germline CDR1 MNHEY, CDR2 SVGAGI. The data were obtained in a study of circulating and synovial CD4+ cells in juvenile arthritis. The repertoire was sequenced with immunoSEQ multiplex PCR; TCRdb's copy has only in-frame clones and lacks some. The table includes a few thousand clones, roughly 80% detected once. The chain combines TRBV6-5 with TRBJ2-1; 12 bases fit TRBD1. The receptor's source is a human donor with juvenile idiopathic arthritis. The material sequenced was CD4+ T cells from synovial fluid. The CDR3 DNA follows: TGTGCCAGCAGTTACAGGGACAGGGGGCTTGATGAGCAGTTCTTC. This translates into CASSYRDRGLDEQFF.